Detailed here is one TCR beta chain. No antigen is known for it. From germline, CDR1 is MDHEN and CDR2 SYDVKM. The CDR3 is 15 amino acids. Trimming removed 4 bases from V and 1 base from J, with 13 bases in between. The data were obtained in a study of shared clonotypes between healthy human individuals. Overall study results and limits: The sharing of about 5% of naive CD4 clonotypes was seen across several donors. An effect of sequencing depth on clonotype sharing among donors was expected.

The genomic DNA of each subset was split evenly across several immunoSEQ plates. Under the authors' procedure: From ImmunoSEQ came sequences covering only the junction and carrying no quality scores, so filtering differed. Here immunoSEQ multiplex PCR was the method, and the copy in TCRdb shows in-frame clones only, minus some. V and J calls and clone size are those listed in that table; D and trimming were worked out from the DNA. The profile shows about 2.3 million clones, around 93% of them singletons. The chain employs TRBV28 and TRBJ1-1; TRBD1 is a possible D gene (5 bases). Input material: naive CD4+ T cells from PBMCs. Subset noted: CD45RA+ positively selected. This receptor was identified in a man aged 18 to 35 in good health. Some clones in this sample may be carry-over from other donors' samples. CDR3 bases: TGTGCCAGCAGTTCCCTAGGGGTTTCGAACACTGAAGCTTTCTTT. Encoded protein: CASSSLGVSNTEAFF.